These T cell receptor beta chains were read from a single sample in a study of T cell responses to AZD1222 COVID-19 vaccine. Data came from immunoSEQ multiplex PCR; TCRdb stores just in-frame clones and leaves some out. The sample carries some 120,000 clones, about 86% recorded once. The source material was peripheral blood, sampled on day 0 of AZD1222 vaccination. These receptors originate from an adult in good health. CDR3s include the opening cysteine and the closing phenylalanine or tryptophan. D genes are given only for firm matches. Size values are once, few and many counts, or a class for expanded clones, and some rows have none.

>-|TRBJ2-7|-|TRBV21-1
CASSPQGLAGGFAYEQYF
TGTGCCAGCAGCCCTCAGGGACTAGCGGGAGGGTTCGCCTACGAGCAGTACTTC
>-|TRBJ2-1|-|TRBV24-1
CATSSTGREVEQFF
TGTGCCACCAGCTCGACAGGGAGGGAGGTTGAGCAGTTCTTC
>-|TRBJ1-1|-|TRBV29-1
CSGDWGQNTEAFF
TGCAGCGGGGACTGGGGGCAAAACACTGAAGCTTTCTTT
>-|TRBJ1-3|-|TRBV16
CASSQSRVSGNTIYF
TGTGCCAGCAGCCAATCCAGGGTCTCTGGAAACACCATATATTTT
>-|TRBJ2-5|-|TRBV5-1
CASREGETQYF
TGCGCCAGCAGAGAAGGGGAGACCCAGTACTTC
>-|TRBJ1-1|TRBD1|TRBV6-5
CASSRGGGGDTEAFF
TGTGCCAGCAGCCGAGGGGGCGGAGGAGACACTGAAGCTTTCTTT
>-|TRBJ2-7|TRBD1|TRBV27
CASNNGQAILYEQYF
TGTGCCAGCAACAATGGACAGGCAATCCTCTACGAGCAGTACTTC
>-|TRBJ2-4|TRBD2|TRBV10-2
CASSGGGPGIQYF
TGCGCCAGCAGTGGGGGGGGACCTGGCATTCAGTACTTC
>-|TRBJ2-7|TRBD1|TRBV5-5
CASSLRQGRPYEQYF
TGTGCCAGCAGCTTAAGACAGGGCCGGCCCTACGAGCAGTACTTC
>once|TRBJ1-1|-|TRBV6-6
CASTLQGMNTEAFF
TGTGCCAGCACCCTACAGGGCATGAACACTGAAGCTTTCTTT
>once|TRBJ2-3|TRBD2|TRBV7-3
CASSLTPLAGDTQYF
TGTGCCAGCAGCTTAACCCCCCTAGCGGGAGATACGCAGTATTTT
>-|TRBJ2-2|TRBD1|TRBV3-1/TRBV3-2
CASSQDSATGVSTGELFF
TGTGCCAGCAGCCAAGATTCGGCTACAGGGGTGAGCACCGGGGAGCTGTTTTTT
>-|TRBJ1-5|TRBD1|TRBV7-9
CASSLAGDRAGQPQHF
TGTGCCAGCAGCTTAGCGGGTGACAGGGCGGGTCAGCCCCAGCATTTT
>-|TRBJ2-7|-|TRBV6-5
CASSRNRVPYEQYF
TGTGCCAGCAGTCGAAACAGGGTCCCCTACGAGCAGTACTTC
>-|TRBJ1-4|TRBD1|TRBV7-9
CASSAQGAADEKLFF
TGTGCCAGCAGTGCGCAGGGGGCTGCGGATGAAAAACTGTTTTTT
>few|TRBJ1-5|-|TRBV2
CASSSGTSQPQHF
TGTGCCAGCAGTTCCGGGACATCTCAGCCCCAGCATTTT
>-|TRBJ1-5|-|TRBV4-3
CASSQDSRDYQPQHF
TGCGCCAGCAGCCAAGATTCCAGGGACTATCAGCCCCAGCATTTT
>-|TRBJ2-7|TRBD2|TRBV4-2
CASSQDGAGLAGDGYEQYF
TGTGCCAGCAGCCAAGATGGAGCCGGGCTAGCGGGAGATGGCTACGAGCAGTACTTC
>-|TRBJ1-4|-|TRBV5-1
CASREGLFPVENEKLFF
TGCGCCAGCAGAGAGGGACTTTTCCCGGTAGAAAATGAAAAACTGTTTTTT
>-|TRBJ1-3|TRBD1|TRBV19
CASTLPGQGGNTIYF
TGTGCCAGTACCCTCCCCGGACAGGGTGGAAACACCATATATTTT
>-|TRBJ1-1|TRBD1|TRBV3-1/TRBV3-2
CASCGQGVSEAFF
TGTGCCAGTTGTGGCCAGGGGGTATCTGAAGCTTTCTTT
>-|TRBJ1-2|TRBD1|TRBV9
CASSLYVGTDNYGYTF
TGTGCCAGCAGCCTATACGTAGGGACAGATAACTATGGCTACACCTTC
>-|TRBJ1-5|-|TRBV21-1
CASSKGGRGGNQPQHF
TGTGCCAGCAGCAAAGGGGGGAGGGGTGGCAATCAGCCCCAGCATTTT
>-|TRBJ1-1|-|TRBV19
CASSREGLNTEAFF
TGTGCCAGTAGCCGTGAGGGGCTGAACACTGAAGCTTTCTTT
>-|TRBJ1-4|TRBD1|TRBV9
CASSAPGTGGEKLFF
TGTGCCAGCAGCGCTCCCGGGACAGGGGGGGAAAAACTGTTTTTT
>-|TRBJ1-4|-|TRBV6-5
CASSHRRDPGGKLFF
TGTGCCAGCAGCCATAGACGCGATCCCGGTGGAAAACTGTTTTTT
>-|TRBJ2-7|-|TRBV19
CASSIAGISYEQYF
TGTGCCAGTAGTATAGCGGGCATTTCCTACGAGCAGTACTTC
>-|TRBJ1-5|TRBD1|TRBV19
CASSPVPGTGSNQPQHF
TGTGCCAGTAGTCCCGTCCCCGGGACAGGCAGCAATCAGCCCCAGCATTTT
>-|TRBJ1-5|-|TRBV30
CAWTGGNQPQHF
TGTGCCTGGACAGGGGGCAATCAGCCCCAGCATTTT
>-|TRBJ2-7|TRBD2|TRBV5-1
CASSAGTSHGEQYF
TGCGCCAGCAGCGCCGGGACTAGCCACGGCGAGCAGTACTTC
>-|TRBJ1-1|-|TRBV5-6
CASSFIPNGEAFF
TGTGCCAGCAGCTTTATACCGAATGGCGAAGCTTTCTTT
>few|TRBJ2-1|TRBD2|TRBV4-1
CASSQEDLAGTNEQFF
TGCGCCAGCAGCCAAGAGGATCTAGCGGGGACCAATGAGCAGTTCTTC
>-|TRBJ2-1|-|TRBV5-4
CASSLDLSKREQFF
TGTGCCAGCAGCTTGGATCTTTCGAAACGGGAGCAGTTCTTC
>-|TRBJ2-5|TRBD2|TRBV3-1/TRBV3-2
CASSQDYFSSGQHQETQYF
TGTGCCAGCAGCCAAGATTATTTTTCTAGCGGGCAACATCAAGAGACCCAGTACTTC
>-|TRBJ2-1|-|TRBV7-3
CASSPGHMAEQFF
TGTGCCAGCAGCCCCGGTCACATGGCTGAGCAGTTCTTC
>-|TRBJ2-7|-|TRBV5-1
CASSLGRASYEQYF
TGCGCCAGCAGCTTGGGCAGGGCCTCCTACGAGCAGTACTTC
>-|TRBJ1-2|TRBD1|TRBV6-5
CASSYPTSGGNYGYTF
TGTGCCAGCAGTTACCCGACTTCAGGGGGCAACTATGGCTACACCTTC
>-|TRBJ2-7|TRBD1|TRBV5-4
CASSGGIRGTGHSYEQYF
TGTGCCAGCAGCGGGGGGATAAGGGGGACAGGTCACTCCTACGAGCAGTACTTC
>few|TRBJ1-6|TRBD1|TRBV10-1
CASSEPGQALVNSPLHF
TGCGCCAGCAGTGAACCGGGACAGGCGCTCGTAAATTCACCCCTCCACTTT